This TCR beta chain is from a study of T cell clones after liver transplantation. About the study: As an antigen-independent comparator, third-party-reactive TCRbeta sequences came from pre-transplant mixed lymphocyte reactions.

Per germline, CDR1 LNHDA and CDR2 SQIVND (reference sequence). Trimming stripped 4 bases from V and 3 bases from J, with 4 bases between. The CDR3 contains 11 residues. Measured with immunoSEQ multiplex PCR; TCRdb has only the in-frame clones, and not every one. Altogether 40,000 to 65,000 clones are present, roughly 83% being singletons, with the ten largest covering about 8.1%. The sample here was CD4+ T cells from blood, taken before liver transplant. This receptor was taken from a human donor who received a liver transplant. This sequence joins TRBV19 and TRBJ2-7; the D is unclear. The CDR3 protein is CASSTFYEQYF. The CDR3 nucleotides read TGTGCCAGTAGTACTTTCTACGAGCAGTACTTC.